This TCR beta chain was retrieved from a study of T cell responses to AZD1222 COVID-19 vaccine. This CDR3 has 14 amino acids. The V gene's germline CDR1 is MDHEN and CDR2 SYDVKM. V trimming: 4 bases; J trimming: 3 bases; junction bases outside the gene matches: 6. Sequencing used immunoSEQ multiplex PCR; TCRdb keeps in-frame clones, though not all of them. In the table there are roughly 75,000 clones, roughly 84% of which are singletons. This sample comprised peripheral blood, obtained on day 0 of AZD1222 vaccination. The sequence was collected from an adult in good health. This chain links TRBV28 with TRBJ2-7, with 7 bases fitting TRBD1. CDR3 sequence (DNA): TGTGCCAGCAGTTCCGGGACAGCCGTCTACGAGCAGTACTTC. Translating gives CASSSGTAVYEQYF.